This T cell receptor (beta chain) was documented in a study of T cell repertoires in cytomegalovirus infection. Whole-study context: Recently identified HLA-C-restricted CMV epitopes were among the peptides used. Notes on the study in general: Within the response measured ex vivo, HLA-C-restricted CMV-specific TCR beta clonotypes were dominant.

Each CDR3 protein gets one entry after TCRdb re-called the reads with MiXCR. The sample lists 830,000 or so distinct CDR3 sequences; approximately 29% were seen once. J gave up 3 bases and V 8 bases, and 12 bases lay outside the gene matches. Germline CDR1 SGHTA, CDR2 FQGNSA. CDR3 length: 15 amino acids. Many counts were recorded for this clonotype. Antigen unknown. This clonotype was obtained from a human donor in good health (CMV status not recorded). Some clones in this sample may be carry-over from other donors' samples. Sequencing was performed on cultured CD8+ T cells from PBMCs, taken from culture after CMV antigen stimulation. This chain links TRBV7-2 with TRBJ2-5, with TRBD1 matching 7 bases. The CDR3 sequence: CASAFGQTGKETQYF. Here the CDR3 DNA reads TGTGCCAGCGCCTTCGGCCAGACAGGGAAAGAGACCCAGTACTTC.